This T cell receptor (beta chain) was captured by sequencing in a study of blood T cell repertoires in COVID-19. Study at large: Samples representing acute and convalescent COVID-19 were sourced from the United States, Italy and Spain. Sources were T cells, B-cell-depleted T cells, or PBMCs; the material itself was cDNA or gDNA.

Sequencing used immunoSEQ multiplex PCR; TCRdb keeps in-frame clones, though not all of them. This sample has about 16,000 clones, with roughly 91% found just once. The CDR3 runs to 12 residues. The V gene lost 5 bases and the J gene lost 7 bases, with 9 bases spanning the gap. The J gene is TRBJ1-5, the V gene TRBV12-3 or TRBV12-4, with a possible D match to TRBD1 (5 bases). This clonotype was obtained from a man aged 60 to 69 with acute or convalescent COVID-19. The sequencing sample was made of peripheral blood. The CDR3 coding sequence is TGTGCCAGCAGTCGGGGGGTGCAGCCCCAGCATTTT. Translating gives CASSRGVQPQHF.